Here is one T cell receptor (beta chain) with its context. The data originate from a study of shared T cell receptors in the human thymus. Trimming shortened V by 3 bases and J by 1 base, and 13 bases separated the two germline ends. The CDR3 runs to 16 residues. Germline CDR1 reads SGHDN; CDR2 reads FVKESK. Clones were sequenced by immunoSEQ multiplex PCR, and TCRdb holds only the in-frame ones, with some missing. The sample has about 660,000 clones; 70% to 90% are singletons. These data are also associated with another study on human thymus T cells. Per that paper: Donor material was obtained from healthy Finnish infants undergoing corrective surgery for congenital heart defects. During corrective heart surgery, resections were taken, and the thymus tissue came from them. An apparent bias in V and J gene usage was seen in thymic and blood repertoires. Related research described thymic repertoires that were highly overlapping among unrelated individuals.

The chain has TRBV14 and TRBJ2-1; D gene unclear. The receptor was isolated from a boy under two years old with a congenital heart defect. Material: thymocytes. The CDR3: CASSHGFNKSYNEQFF. In nucleotides, the CDR3 is TGTGCCAGCAGCCACGGGTTTAATAAGTCCTACAATGAGCAGTTCTTC. The complete variable domain, with remaining parts taken from reference TRBV14 and TRBJ2-1, reads EAGVTQFPSHSVIEKGQTVTLRCDPISGHDNLYWYRRVMGKEIKFLLHFVKESKQDESGMPNNRFLAERTGGTYSTLKVQPAELEDSGVYFCASSHGFNKSYNEQFFGPGTRLTVL.